Sequencing of this T cell receptor beta chain was carried out in a study of T-cell memory formation after mild COVID-19. This clonotype occurred a few times. CDR3 length: 13 residues. Germline CDR1 and CDR2: KGHDR and SFDVKD. V was pared by 6 bases and J by 5 bases, with 11 bases between. TCRdb re-analysed the 5' RACE reads in MiXCR, keeping a single row per CDR3 protein. The sample has 300,000 to 400,000 distinct CDR3 sequences; roughly an eighth are singletons. This chain connects TRBV24-1 to TRBJ2-3; a weak D match, TRBD1 (6 bases). Sequenced: PBMCs or a T cell subset sorted from them (not recorded which). This sequence originates from a man between 18 and 29 years old who had mild COVID-19 (a few samples of this study predate the infection). Cell type and time point are not known. This CDR3 reads CATSLTGLDTQYF. CDR3 sequence (DNA): TGTGCCACCAGTCTGACAGGCCTAGATACGCAGTATTTT.